Listed below are T cell receptor beta chains from one sample, sequenced in a study of blood T cell repertoires in COVID-19. The data were produced by immunoSEQ multiplex PCR, yet TCRdb's version contains in-frame clones alone and is incomplete. The sample has roughly 100,000 clones; roughly 81% are singletons. Sequencing was carried out using peripheral blood. The receptor source for this set is a man in his forties with active or convalescent COVID-19. CDR3s include the opening cysteine and the closing phenylalanine or tryptophan. D genes are given only for firm matches. Size is omitted from some rows. Given values are once, few, many or a class for expanded clones.

V	size	J	D	DNA	CDR3
TRBV6-5	-	TRBJ1-6	-	TGTGCCAGCAGGAGACCGTCGGCAGGTTCACCCCTCCACTTT	CASRRPSAGSPLHF
TRBV5-6	-	TRBJ1-1	-	TGTGCCAGCAGCTTCGGTACAGAGAACACTGAAGCTTTCTTT	CASSFGTENTEAFF
TRBV5-1	-	TRBJ1-1	TRBD1	TGCGCCAGCAGCCTAGGGACAGAGAACACTGAAGCTTTCTTT	CASSLGTENTEAFF
TRBV6-5	-	TRBJ1-1	TRBD1	TGTGCCAGCAGGCAGGGGGCAATCTGGACTGAAGCTTTCTTT	CASRQGAIWTEAFF
TRBV3-1/TRBV3-2	-	TRBJ1-6	-	TGTGCCAGCAGCCAAGAAGGGGGATCTTCACCCCTCCACTTT	CASSQEGGSSPLHF
TRBV11-2	-	TRBJ1-1	-	TGTGCCAGCAGCGGAGTCCCGAACACTGAAGCTTTCTTT	CASSGVPNTEAFF
TRBV6-5	-	TRBJ2-5	TRBD2	TGTGCCAGCAAAGTTAGCGGGGGCCAAGAGACCCAGTACTTC	CASKVSGGQETQYF
TRBV29-1	-	TRBJ2-1	-	TGCAGCGTTGGCTATTCCTACAATGAGCAGTTCTTC	CSVGYSYNEQFF
TRBV19	once	TRBJ1-5	TRBD1	TGTGCCAGTAGTGGCCGGGACAGGGCTCATCAGCCCCAGCATTTT	CASSGRDRAHQPQHF
TRBV5-1	few	TRBJ2-3	-	TGCGCCAGCAGCCGGGCTCGGGGGGCCGCCGATACGCAGTATTTT	CASSRARGAADTQYF
TRBV27	few	TRBJ1-2	TRBD1	TGTGCCAGCAGTGAGCGACAGGGGGCGATTTATGGCTACACCTTC	CASSERQGAIYGYTF
TRBV19	-	TRBJ1-6	TRBD1	TGTGCCAGTAGTATCGACAGGGGTAATTCACCCCTCCACTTT	CASSIDRGNSPLHF
TRBV7-2	-	TRBJ1-2	-	TGTGCCAGCAGCCAAGGACAGTTCCCCGTCTATGGCTACACCTTC	CASSQGQFPVYGYTF
TRBV24-1	-	TRBJ2-1	TRBD1	TGTGCCACCAGTGATCCCCGGACAGGGGCGAATGAGCAGTTCTTC	CATSDPRTGANEQFF
TRBV11-1	-	TRBJ2-1	TRBD2	TGTGCCAGCAGTACGCACGGGGGGGCCTCAGATGAGCAGTTCTTC	CASSTHGGASDEQFF
TRBV6-5	-	TRBJ1-1	TRBD1	TGTGCCAGCAGTTTCGGACAGGTAACTGAAGCTTTCTTT	CASSFGQVTEAFF
TRBV9	-	TRBJ2-1	-	TGTGCCAGCAGCGTAGGACTAAACAATGAGCAGTTCTTC	CASSVGLNNEQFF
TRBV18	-	TRBJ1-2	-	TGTGCCAGCTCACCACCGGCGGCAAATGGCTACACCTTC	CASSPPAANGYTF
TRBV6-1	once	TRBJ1-5	-	TGTGCCAGCAGTGACCTTGACTTGGGTCGAGGATTT	CASSDLDLGRGF
TRBV25-1	few	TRBJ1-2	-	TGTGCCAGCAGTGAAGTGACCTCCCGGGGGGCCTATGGCTACACCTTC	CASSEVTSRGAYGYTF
TRBV11-1	once	TRBJ2-2	-	TGTGCCAGCAGAAAAGAGGCGGGCTCCGGGGAGCTGTTTTTT	CASRKEAGSGELFF
TRBV9	-	TRBJ2-4	-	TGTGCCAGCAGCGTAGACCAAAGTCGGAACATTCAGTACTTC	CASSVDQSRNIQYF
TRBV6-1	few	TRBJ1-1	-	TGTGCCAGCAGTGACGGACAGAACACTGAAGCTTTCTTT	CASSDGQNTEAFF
TRBV7-2	once	TRBJ2-1	TRBD2	TGTGCCAGCAGCTCATCCGGGACTAGCGGCCTGGATGAGCAGTTCTTC	CASSSSGTSGLDEQFF
TRBV27	-	TRBJ2-5	TRBD2	TGTGCCAGCAGTGCACGCCGCGGGGGGCGCTGGGAGACCCAGTACTTC	CASSARRGGRWETQYF
TRBV5-5	many	TRBJ2-7	TRBD1	TGTGCCAGCAGCTTGGGGTCGACAGGGACGCGGTACGAGCAGTACTTC	CASSLGSTGTRYEQYF
TRBV2	few	TRBJ1-6	-	TGTGCCAGCACGCTCGGGATTTCACCCCTCCACTTT	CASTLGISPLHF
TRBV5-1	-	TRBJ2-1	-	TGCGCCAGCAGCTTGGCCAGGGAAAATGAGCAGTTCTTC	CASSLARENEQFF
TRBV9	-	TRBJ2-7	-	TGTGCCAGCAGCGCCCGAGGGAAGGCTGCCTCCTACGAGCAGTACTTC	CASSARGKAASYEQYF